The clone carrying this T cell receptor beta chain occurred many times. Its antigen is not identified. Amplified regions were TCR beta CDR3 sequences from RNA transcripts. With the HTBI primer set, the TCR CDR3 went through a first round of RT-PCR. From the multiplex PCR reads, TCRdb called clonotypes with MiXCR, one entry per CDR3 protein. The sample consists of approximately 100,000 distinct CDR3 sequences, 47% of them appearing once. These data are taken from a study of T cells in Graves' hyperthyroidism and ophthalmopathy. General observations from the study: Ophthalmopathy was predicted by the model a median of about six months ahead of onset.

Among the patients, aged 18 to 65, hyperthyroidism was newly diagnosed and had lasted under 2 months. The CDR3 extends over 16 amino acids. Trimming shortened V by 6 bases and J by 0 bases, and 12 bases separated the two germline ends. Sequencing used blood. This clonotype originated in a man aged 35-49 years with Graves' hyperthyroidism. The rearrangement joins TRBV12-3 or TRBV12-4 to TRBJ2-6, with D uncertain. The CDR3 sequence is CASSWRLHSGANVLTF. CDR3 bases: TGTGCCAGCAGCTGGCGACTTCACTCTGGGGCCAACGTCCTGACTTTC.